This T cell receptor beta chain was documented in a study of human T cells and chemical hapten exposure. Turning to the study itself: Among samples, TCR yields varied mainly because of small differences in pooled library volume.

The library put unique molecular identifiers onto individual cDNA molecules. TCRdb analysed the RACE reads with MiXCR anew, one entry per CDR3 protein. The table lists 180,000 or so distinct CDR3 sequences, about 14% of them singletons. As for time point: patch test 1, 2 weeks after DPC sensitization. The treatment: therapeutic diphenylcyclopropenone sensitization with weekly scalp DPC. Blood collection happened ahead of applying each patch test. The table lists this clonotype with many counts. V was clipped by 5 bases and J by 1 base; unmatched bases: 3. The CDR3 has 13 amino acids. Germline V gene data show CDR1 as SQVTM and CDR2 as ANQGSEA.

The sequence derives from a woman aged 25 to 39 with alopecia areata. Some clones in this sample may be carry-over from other donors' samples. This specimen consisted of whole blood, obtained in connection with sensitization to the hapten diphenylcyclopropenone (DPC). V is TRBV29-1 and J is TRBJ2-3, with 7 bases that match TRBD1. This chain's CDR3 is CSVSRGRTDTQYF. DNA of the CDR3: TGCAGCGTTTCGAGGGGGCGCACAGATACGCAGTATTTT.